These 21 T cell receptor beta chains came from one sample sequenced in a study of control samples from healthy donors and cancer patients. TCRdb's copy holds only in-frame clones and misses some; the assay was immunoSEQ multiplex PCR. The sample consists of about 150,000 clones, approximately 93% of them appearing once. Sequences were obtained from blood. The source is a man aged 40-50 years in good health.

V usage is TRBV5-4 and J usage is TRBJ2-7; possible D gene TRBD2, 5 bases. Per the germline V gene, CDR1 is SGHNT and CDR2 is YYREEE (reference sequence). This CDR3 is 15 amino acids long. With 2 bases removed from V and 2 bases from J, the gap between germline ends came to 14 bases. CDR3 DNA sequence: TGTGCCAGCAGCTTTTTCGGGATTTCAACCTACGAGCAGTACTTC. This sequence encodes CASSFFGISTYEQYF.

Here the CDR3 DNA reads TGTGCCAGTAGTACCAACACCCGGCAGGGGGCTTACTATGGCTACACCTTC. Translation: CASSTNTRQGAYYGYTF. The rearrangement uses TRBV19 and TRBJ1-2; 8 nucleotides agree with TRBD1. CDR3 length equals 17 residues. With V trimmed by 4 bases and J by 3 bases, 13 bases remained unmatched. Germline V gene sequence: CDR1 LNHDA, CDR2 SQIVND (reference sequence). Based on the CDR3 plus reference TRBV19 and TRBJ1-2, the full variable domain is DGGITQSPKYLFRKEGQNVTLSCEQNLNHDAMYWYRQDPGQGLRLIYYSQIVNDFQKGDIAEGYSVSREKKESFPLTVTSAQKNPTAFYLCASSTNTRQGAYYGYTFGSGTRLTVV.

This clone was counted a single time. In nucleotides, the CDR3 is TGTGCCAGCAGCTTAGGGGCCCCACACACAGATACGCAGTATTTT. It specifies CASSLGAPHTDTQYF. V gene TRBV7-6 combines with J gene TRBJ2-3, with D unclear. V gave up 1 base and J gave up 2 bases, with 10 bases separating them. This CDR3 is built from 15 residues. Germline V gives CDR1 SGHVS, CDR2 FNYEAQ.

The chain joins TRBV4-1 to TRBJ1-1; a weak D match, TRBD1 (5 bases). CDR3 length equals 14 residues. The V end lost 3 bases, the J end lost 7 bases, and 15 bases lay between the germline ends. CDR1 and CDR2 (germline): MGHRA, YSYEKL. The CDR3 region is CASSQRYDRYEAFF. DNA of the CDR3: TGCGCCAGCAGCCAGCGTTATGACAGATATGAAGCTTTCTTT.

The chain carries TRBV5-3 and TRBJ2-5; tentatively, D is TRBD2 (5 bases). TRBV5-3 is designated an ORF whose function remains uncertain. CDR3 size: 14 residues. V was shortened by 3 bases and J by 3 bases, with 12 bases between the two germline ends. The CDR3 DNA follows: TGTGCCAGAAGCTCGGGGAGACCGGAAGAGACCCAGTACTTC. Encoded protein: CARSSGRPEETQYF.

CDR3 region: CASSQTGHGTQYF. Here the CDR3 DNA reads TGTGCCAGCAGCCAAACCGGGCACGGGACCCAGTACTTC. This chain uses TRBV14 with TRBJ2-5, with D uncertain. The ends were cut back, 2 bases at V and 7 bases at J, with 11 bases in the middle. The CDR3 covers 13 residues. In germline, CDR1 is SGHDN, CDR2 FVKESK.

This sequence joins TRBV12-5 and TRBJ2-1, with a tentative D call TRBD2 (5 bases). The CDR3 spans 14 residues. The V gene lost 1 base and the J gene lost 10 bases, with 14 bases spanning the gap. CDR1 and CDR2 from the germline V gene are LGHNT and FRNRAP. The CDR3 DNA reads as TGTGCTAGTGGTTTGGAGGGCCGTCGAGGGGAGCAGTTCTTC. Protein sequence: CASGLEGRRGEQFF.

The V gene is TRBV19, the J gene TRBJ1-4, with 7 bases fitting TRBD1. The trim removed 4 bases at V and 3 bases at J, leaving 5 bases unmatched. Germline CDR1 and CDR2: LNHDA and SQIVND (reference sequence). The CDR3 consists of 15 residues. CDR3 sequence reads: CASSTGGTANEKLFF. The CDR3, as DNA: TGTGCCAGTAGTACAGGGGGAACGGCTAATGAAAAACTGTTTTTT.

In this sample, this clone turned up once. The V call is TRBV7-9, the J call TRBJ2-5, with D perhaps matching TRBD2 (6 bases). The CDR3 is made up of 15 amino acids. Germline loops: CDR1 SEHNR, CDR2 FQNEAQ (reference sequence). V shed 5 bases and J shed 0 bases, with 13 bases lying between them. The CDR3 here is CASSIRGSNQETQYF. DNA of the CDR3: TGTGCCAGCAGCATCCGGGGGAGCAACCAAGAGACCCAGTACTTC.

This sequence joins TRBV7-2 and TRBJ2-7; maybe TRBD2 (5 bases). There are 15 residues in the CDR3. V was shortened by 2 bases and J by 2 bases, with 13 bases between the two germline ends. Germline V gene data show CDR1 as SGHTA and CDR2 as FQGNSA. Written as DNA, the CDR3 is TGTGCCAGCAGCTTATGGACTCATTTCCCCTACGAGCAGTACTTC. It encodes CASSLWTHFPYEQYF.

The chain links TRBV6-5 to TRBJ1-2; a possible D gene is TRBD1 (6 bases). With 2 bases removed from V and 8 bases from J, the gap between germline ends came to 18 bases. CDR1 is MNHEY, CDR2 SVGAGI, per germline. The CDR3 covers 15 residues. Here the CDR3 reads CASSYDRLGAGGYTF. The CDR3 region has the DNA TGTGCCAGCAGTTACGACCGATTGGGGGCGGGAGGCTACACCTTC.

The CDR3 protein is CASSLGGPNEKLFF. CDR3 coding DNA: TGTGCCAGCAGCTTAGGGGGGCCCAATGAAAAACTGTTTTTT. This sequence joins TRBV7-9 and TRBJ1-4, with TRBD1 as a possible D gene (6 bases). The CDR3 is 14 amino acids. The ends were cut back, 1 base at V and 5 bases at J, with 8 bases in the middle. Germline V gene lookup returns CDR1 SEHNR and CDR2 FQNEAQ (reference sequence).

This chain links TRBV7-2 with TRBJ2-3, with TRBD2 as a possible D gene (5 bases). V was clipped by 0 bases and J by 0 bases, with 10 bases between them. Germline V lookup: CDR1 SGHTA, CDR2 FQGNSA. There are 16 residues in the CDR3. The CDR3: CASSLARTPSTDTQYF. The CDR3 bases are TGTGCCAGCAGCTTAGCGAGGACTCCCAGCACAGATACGCAGTATTTT.

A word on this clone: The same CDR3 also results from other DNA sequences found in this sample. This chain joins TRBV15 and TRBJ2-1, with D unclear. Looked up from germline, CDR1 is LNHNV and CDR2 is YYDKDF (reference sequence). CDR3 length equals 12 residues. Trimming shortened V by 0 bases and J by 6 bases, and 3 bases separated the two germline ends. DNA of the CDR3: TGTGCCACCAGCAGAGACAGCAATGAGCAGTTCTTC. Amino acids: CATSRDSNEQFF. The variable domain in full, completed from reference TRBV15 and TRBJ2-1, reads DAMVIQNPRYQVTQFGKPVTLSCSQTLNHNVMYWYQQKSSQAPKLLFHYYDKDFNNEADTPDNFQSRRPNTSFCFLDIRSPGLGDTAMYLCATSRDSNEQFFGPGTRLTVL.

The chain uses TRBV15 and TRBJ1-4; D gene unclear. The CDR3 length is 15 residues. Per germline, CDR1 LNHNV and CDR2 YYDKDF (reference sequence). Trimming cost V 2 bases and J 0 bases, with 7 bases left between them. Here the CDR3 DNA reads TGTGCCACCAGCAGACAGGTCACAACTAATGAAAAACTGTTTTTT. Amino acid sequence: CATSRQVTTNEKLFF.

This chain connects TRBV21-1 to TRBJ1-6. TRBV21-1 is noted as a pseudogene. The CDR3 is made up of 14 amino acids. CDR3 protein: CASSKRPGNSPLHF. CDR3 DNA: TGTGCCAGCAGCAAACGCCCGGGAAATTCACCCCTCCACTTT.

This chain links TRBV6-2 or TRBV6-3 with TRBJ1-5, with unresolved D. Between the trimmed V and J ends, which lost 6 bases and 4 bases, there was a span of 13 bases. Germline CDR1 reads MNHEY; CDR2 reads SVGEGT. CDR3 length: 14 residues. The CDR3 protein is CASSSLFGNQPQHF. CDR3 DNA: TGTGCCAGCAGCTCCCTCTTTGGTAATCAGCCCCAGCATTTT.

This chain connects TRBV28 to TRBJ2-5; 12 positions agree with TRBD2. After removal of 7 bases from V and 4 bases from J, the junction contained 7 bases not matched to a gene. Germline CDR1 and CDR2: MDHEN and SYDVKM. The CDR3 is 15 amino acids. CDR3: CASNLAGGPRETQYF. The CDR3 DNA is TGTGCCAGCAATCTAGCGGGGGGGCCGCGAGAGACCCAGTACTTC.

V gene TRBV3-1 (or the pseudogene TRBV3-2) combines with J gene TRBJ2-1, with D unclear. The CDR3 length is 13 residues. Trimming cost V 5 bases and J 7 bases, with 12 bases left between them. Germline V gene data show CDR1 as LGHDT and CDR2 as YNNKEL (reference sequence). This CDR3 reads CASSLKLGNEQFF. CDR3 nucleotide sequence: TGTGCCAGCAGCTTAAAGTTGGGGAATGAGCAGTTCTTC.

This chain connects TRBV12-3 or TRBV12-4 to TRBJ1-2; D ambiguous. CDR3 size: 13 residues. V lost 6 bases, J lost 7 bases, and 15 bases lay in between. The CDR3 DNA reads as TGTGCCAGCAGCCGGAAGGCGGGGTCTGGCTACACCTTC. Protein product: CASSRKAGSGYTF.

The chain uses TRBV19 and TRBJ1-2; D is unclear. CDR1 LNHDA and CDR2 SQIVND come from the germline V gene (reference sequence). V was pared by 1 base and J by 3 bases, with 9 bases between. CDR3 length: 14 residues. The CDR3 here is CASSIGGGYYGYTF. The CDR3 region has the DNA TGTGCCAGTAGTATAGGTGGAGGGTACTATGGCTACACCTTC.